The 5 T cell receptor beta chains below all came from one sample that was sequenced in a study of blood T cells in healthy people across ages. A J-beta primer mix and a sample-barcoded 5' primer were used in a second PCR of about 6 to 12 cycles. TCRdb fed the 5' RACE reads into MiXCR, producing one record per CDR3 protein. The sample has hundreds of thousands of distinct CDR3 sequences; under 40% are singletons. Sequencing was performed on blood. These receptors were taken from a man younger than 35 in good health.

J is TRBJ2-5 and V is TRBV6-2 or TRBV6-3; 7 positions match TRBD1. Germline-derived CDR1 and CDR2 are MNHEY and SVGEGT. V lost 4 bases and J lost 5; bases outside the gene matches: 4. The CDR3 has 13 residues. The CDR3 here is CASSSLTGETQYF. The CDR3 DNA reads TGTGCCAGCAGTTCCCTGACAGGGGAGACCCAGTACTTC.

This clonotype has more than one count but fewer than ten. This may come from a read error, since a much larger clone is one base off. This chain uses TRBV20-1 with TRBJ2-1; D remains ambiguous. The assigned J gene may be wrong: the sequence end matches TRBJ2-7 better. The CDR3 is made up of 13 amino acids. Germline assignment: CDR1 DFQATT and CDR2 SNEGSKA (reference sequence). This CDR3 is CSARGTAYNEQYF. CDR3 DNA: TGCAGTGCTAGAGGAACAGCCTACAATGAGCAGTACTTC.

V and J are TRBV12-3 or TRBV12-4 and TRBJ1-2, with a possible D match to TRBD1 (6 bases). The CDR3 runs 16 residues. Trimming pared 4 bases from V and 1 base from J, leaving 16 bases between. CDR3: CASSSRGADVNYGYTF. In nucleotides, the CDR3 is TGTGCCAGCAGTTCAAGGGGGGCGGACGTTAACTATGGCTACACCTTC.

A single count supports this clonotype. The chain combines TRBV12-3 or TRBV12-4 with TRBJ2-3; tentatively, D is TRBD2 (6 bases). The CDR3 consists of 15 residues. With 5 bases removed from V and 3 bases from J, the gap between germline ends came to 15 bases. CDR3 sequence: CASSPRLGGTDTQYF. In nucleotides, the CDR3 is TGTGCCAGCAGTCCGCGACTAGGAGGGACAGATACGCAGTATTTT.

This clonotype was observed a handful of times. The J gene is TRBJ1-2, the V gene TRBV12-3 or TRBV12-4; maybe TRBD1 (6 bases). The CDR3 is 18 residues long. The V and J ends lost 1 base and 4 bases respectively, with 22 bases between them. This CDR3 is CASSLGGGQGLRGYGYTF. The CDR3 DNA reads as TGTGCCAGCAGTTTAGGCGGGGGGCAGGGACTTCGGGGCTATGGCTACACCTTC.